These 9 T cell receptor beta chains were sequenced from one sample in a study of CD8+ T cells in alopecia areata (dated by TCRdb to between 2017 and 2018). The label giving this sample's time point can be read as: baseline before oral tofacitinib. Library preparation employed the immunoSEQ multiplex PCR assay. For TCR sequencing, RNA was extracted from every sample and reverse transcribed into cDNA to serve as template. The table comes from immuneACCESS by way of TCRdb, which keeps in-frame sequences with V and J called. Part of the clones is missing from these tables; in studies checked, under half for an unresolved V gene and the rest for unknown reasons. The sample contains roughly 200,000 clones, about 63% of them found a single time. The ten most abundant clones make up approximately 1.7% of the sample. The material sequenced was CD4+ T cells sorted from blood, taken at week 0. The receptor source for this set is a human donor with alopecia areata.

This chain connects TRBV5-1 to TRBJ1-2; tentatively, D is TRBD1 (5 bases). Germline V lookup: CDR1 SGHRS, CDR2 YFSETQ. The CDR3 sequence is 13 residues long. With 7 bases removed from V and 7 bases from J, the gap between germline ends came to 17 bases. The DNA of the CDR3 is TGCGCCAGCCATGACAGTACGTTGTCTGGCTACACCTTC. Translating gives CASHDSTLSGYTF.

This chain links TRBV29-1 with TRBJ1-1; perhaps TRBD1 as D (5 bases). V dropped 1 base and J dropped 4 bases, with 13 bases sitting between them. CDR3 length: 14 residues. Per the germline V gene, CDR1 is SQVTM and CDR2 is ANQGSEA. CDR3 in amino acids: CSVEGLGTVTEAFF. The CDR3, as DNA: TGCAGCGTTGAAGGCCTCGGGACCGTCACTGAAGCTTTCTTT.

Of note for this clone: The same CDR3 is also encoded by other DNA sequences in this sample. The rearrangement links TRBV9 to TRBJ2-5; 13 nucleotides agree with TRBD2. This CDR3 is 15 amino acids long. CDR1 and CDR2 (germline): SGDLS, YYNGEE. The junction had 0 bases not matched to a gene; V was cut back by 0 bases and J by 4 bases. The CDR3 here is CASSVGLAGGETQYF. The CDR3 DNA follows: TGTGCCAGCAGCGTAGGACTAGCGGGGGGAGAGACCCAGTACTTC. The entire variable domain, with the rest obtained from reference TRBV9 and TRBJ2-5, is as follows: DSGVTQTPKHLITATGQRVTLRCSPRSGDLSVYWYQQSLDQGLQFLIQYYNGEERAKGNILERFSAQQFPDLHSELNLSSLELGDSALYFCASSVGLAGGETQYFGPGTRLLVL.

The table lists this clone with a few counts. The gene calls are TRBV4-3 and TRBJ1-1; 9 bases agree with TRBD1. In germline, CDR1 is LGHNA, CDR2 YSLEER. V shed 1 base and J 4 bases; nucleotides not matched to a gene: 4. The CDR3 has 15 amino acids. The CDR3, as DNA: TGCGCCAGCAGCCAAGGGGACAGGGTCAGCACTGAAGCTTTCTTT. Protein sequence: CASSQGDRVSTEAFF.

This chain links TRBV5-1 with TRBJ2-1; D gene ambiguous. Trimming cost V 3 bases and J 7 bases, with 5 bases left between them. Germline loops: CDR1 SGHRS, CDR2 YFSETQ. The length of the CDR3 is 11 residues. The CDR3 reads CASSSPNEQFF. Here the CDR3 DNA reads TGCGCCAGCAGCTCCCCTAATGAGCAGTTCTTC.

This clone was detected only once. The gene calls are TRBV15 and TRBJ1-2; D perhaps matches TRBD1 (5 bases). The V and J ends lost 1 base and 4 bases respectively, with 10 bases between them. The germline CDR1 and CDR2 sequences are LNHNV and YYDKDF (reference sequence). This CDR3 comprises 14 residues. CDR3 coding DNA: TGTGCCACCAGCAGAGTACAGGAGATCTATGGCTACACCTTC. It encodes CATSRVQEIYGYTF.

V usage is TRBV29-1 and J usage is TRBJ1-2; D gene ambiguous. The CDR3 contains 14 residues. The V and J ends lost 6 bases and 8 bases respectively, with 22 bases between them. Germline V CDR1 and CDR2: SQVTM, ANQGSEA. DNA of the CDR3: TGCAGCGTCGTCGATATCAGTCGAATGGGGGGCTACACCTTC. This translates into CSVVDISRMGGYTF.

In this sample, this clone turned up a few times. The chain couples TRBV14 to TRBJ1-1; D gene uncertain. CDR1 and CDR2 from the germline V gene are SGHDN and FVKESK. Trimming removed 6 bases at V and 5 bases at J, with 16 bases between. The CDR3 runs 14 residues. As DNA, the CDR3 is TGTGCCAGCAGTAGAAGCAGGTCGTCAACTGAAGCTTTCTTT. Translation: CASSRSRSSTEAFF.

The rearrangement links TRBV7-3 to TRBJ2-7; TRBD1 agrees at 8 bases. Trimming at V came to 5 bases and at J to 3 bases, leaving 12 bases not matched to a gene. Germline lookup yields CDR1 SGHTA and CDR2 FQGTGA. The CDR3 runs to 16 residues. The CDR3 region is CASSPHRGVLVYEQYF. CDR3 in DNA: TGTGCCAGCAGCCCTCACAGGGGGGTTTTGGTCTACGAGCAGTACTTC.